These T cell receptor beta chains were read from a single sample in a study of blood T cell repertoires in COVID-19. Generated by immunoSEQ multiplex PCR, the TCRdb table keeps only in-frame clones and is missing some. Among roughly 310,000 clones listed, over 75% were seen once. Material: PBMCs or T cells enriched from blood (not recorded which). Every receptor here comes from a woman between 40 and 55 years old who had recovered from COVID-19. The CDR3 runs from the conserved cysteine through the conserved F or W. The D gene is left open where the match is weak. Not all rows give a size; the values are once, few, many and, for expanded clones, a class.

TRBJ2-7 | TRBV2 | - | - | CASGFYRSSYEQYF | TGTGCCAGCGGCTTCTACAGGAGCTCCTACGAGCAGTACTTC
TRBJ2-7 | TRBV7-2 | - | TRBD1 | CASSLGQVLSYEQYF | TGTGCCAGCAGCCTGGGACAGGTACTCTCCTACGAGCAGTACTTC
TRBJ2-5 | TRBV2 | - | TRBD1 | CASSELGTGRETQYF | TGTGCCAGCAGTGAATTGGGGACAGGGAGGGAGACCCAGTACTTC
TRBJ1-3 | TRBV7-8 | - | - | CASSYRNRDAGNTIYF | TGTGCCAGCAGTTACCGTAACAGGGACGCTGGAAACACCATATATTTT
TRBJ2-1 | TRBV18 | - | TRBD2 | CASSLKRELYNEQFF | TGTGCCAGCTCTCTAAAGCGGGAGCTCTACAATGAGCAGTTCTTC
TRBJ2-7 | TRBV19 | - | - | CASSPTTSVAEQYF | TGTGCCAGTAGTCCGACGACTAGTGTTGCCGAGCAGTACTTC
TRBJ2-6 | TRBV3-1/TRBV3-2 | - | TRBD1 | CASSRQGTTGSRANVLTF | TGTGCCAGCAGCCGACAGGGTACTACAGGAAGTCGGGCCAACGTCCTGACTTTC
TRBJ2-7 | TRBV7-6 | - | - | CASSFQTAPSYEQYF | TGTGCCAGCAGCTTCCAGACAGCCCCATCCTACGAGCAGTACTTC
TRBJ1-4 | TRBV9 | - | TRBD1 | CASSVGQGDRGEKLFF | TGTGCCAGCAGCGTAGGGCAGGGGGACAGGGGGGAAAAACTGTTTTTT
TRBJ2-1 | TRBV9 | once | TRBD2 | CASSVEAGGRYNEQFF | TGTGCCAGCAGCGTAGAAGCGGGGGGCAGATACAATGAGCAGTTCTTC
TRBJ2-5 | TRBV7-9 | - | - | CASSESQGSQETQYF | TGTGCCAGCAGCGAAAGCCAGGGCTCCCAAGAGACCCAGTACTTC